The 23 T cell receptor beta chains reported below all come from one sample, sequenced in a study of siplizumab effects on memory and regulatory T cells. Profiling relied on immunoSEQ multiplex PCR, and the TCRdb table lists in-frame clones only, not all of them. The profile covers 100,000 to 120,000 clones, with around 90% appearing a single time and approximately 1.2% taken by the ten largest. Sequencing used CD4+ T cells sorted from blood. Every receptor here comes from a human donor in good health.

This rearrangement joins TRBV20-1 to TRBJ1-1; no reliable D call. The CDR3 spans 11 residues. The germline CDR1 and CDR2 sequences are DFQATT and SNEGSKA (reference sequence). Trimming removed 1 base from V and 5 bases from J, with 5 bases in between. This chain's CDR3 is CSARGPTEAFF. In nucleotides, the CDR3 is TGCAGTGCTAGAGGCCCTACTGAAGCTTTCTTT.

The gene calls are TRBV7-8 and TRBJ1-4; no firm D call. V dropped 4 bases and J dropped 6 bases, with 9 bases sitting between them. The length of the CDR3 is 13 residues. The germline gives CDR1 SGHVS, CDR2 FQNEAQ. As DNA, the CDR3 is TGTGCCAGCAGCTCGCGGAAGGATGAAAAACTGTTTTTT. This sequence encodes CASSSRKDEKLFF.

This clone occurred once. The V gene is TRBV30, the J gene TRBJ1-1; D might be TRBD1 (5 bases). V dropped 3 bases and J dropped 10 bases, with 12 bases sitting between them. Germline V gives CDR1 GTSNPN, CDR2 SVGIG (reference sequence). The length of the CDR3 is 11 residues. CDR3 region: CAWRRDGGAFF. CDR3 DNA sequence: TGTGCCTGGAGGCGGGATGGGGGAGCTTTCTTT.

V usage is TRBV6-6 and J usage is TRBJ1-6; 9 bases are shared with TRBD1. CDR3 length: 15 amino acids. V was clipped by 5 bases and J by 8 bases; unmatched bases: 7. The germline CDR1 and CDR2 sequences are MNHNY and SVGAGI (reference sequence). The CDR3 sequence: CASSPGQGSDSPLHF. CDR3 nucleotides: TGTGCCAGCAGTCCGGGACAGGGTTCTGATTCACCCCTCCACTTT.

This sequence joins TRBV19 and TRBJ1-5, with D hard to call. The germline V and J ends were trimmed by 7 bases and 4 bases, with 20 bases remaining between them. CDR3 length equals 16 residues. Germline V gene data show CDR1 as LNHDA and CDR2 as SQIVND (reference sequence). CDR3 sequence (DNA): TGTGCCAGTACCTCCGCGTACCGGGGTCGAAATCAGCCCCAGCATTTT. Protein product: CASTSAYRGRNQPQHF.

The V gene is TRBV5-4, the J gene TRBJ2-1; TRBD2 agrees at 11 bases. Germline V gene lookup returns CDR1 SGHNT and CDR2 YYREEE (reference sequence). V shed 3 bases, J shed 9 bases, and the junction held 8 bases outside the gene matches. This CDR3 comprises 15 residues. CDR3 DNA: TGTGCCAGCAGCTCTTTAGCGGGGGGGCCCTTTGAGCAGTTCTTC. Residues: CASSSLAGGPFEQFF.

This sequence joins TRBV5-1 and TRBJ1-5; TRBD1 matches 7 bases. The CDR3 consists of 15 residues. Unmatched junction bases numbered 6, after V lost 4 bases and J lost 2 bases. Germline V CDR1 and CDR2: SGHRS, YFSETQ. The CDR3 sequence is CASSRTGEGNQPQHF. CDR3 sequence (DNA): TGCGCCAGCAGCAGAACAGGGGAAGGCAATCAGCCCCAGCATTTT.

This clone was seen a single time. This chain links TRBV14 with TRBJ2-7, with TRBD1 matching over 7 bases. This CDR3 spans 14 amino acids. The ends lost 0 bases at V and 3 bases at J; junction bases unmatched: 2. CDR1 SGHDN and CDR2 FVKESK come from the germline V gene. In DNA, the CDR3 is TGTGCCAGCAGCCAAGAGGACAGGTACTACGAGCAGTACTTC. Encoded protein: CASSQEDRYYEQYF.

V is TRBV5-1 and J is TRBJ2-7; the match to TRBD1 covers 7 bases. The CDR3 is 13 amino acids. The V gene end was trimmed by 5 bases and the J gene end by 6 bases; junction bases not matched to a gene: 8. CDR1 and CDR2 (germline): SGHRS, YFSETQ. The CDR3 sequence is CASRRDSAREQYF. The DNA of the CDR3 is TGCGCCAGCAGACGGGACAGTGCTCGCGAGCAGTACTTC.

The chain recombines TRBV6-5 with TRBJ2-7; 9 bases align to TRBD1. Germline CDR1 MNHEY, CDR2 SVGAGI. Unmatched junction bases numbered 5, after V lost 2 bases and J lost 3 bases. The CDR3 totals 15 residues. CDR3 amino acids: CASSYTPGQGYEQYF. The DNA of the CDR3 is TGTGCCAGCAGTTACACGCCGGGACAGGGCTACGAGCAGTACTTC.

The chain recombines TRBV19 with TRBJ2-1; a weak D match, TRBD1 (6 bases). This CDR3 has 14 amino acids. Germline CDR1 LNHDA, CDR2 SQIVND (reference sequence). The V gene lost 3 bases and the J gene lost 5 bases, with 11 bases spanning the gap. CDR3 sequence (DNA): TGTGCCAGTAGTATTCACAGGGTGGACAATGAGCAGTTCTTC. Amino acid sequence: CASSIHRVDNEQFF.

For the CDR3, the DNA is TGTGCCAGTATTTCCGGCAGCGGGAGGGGGCGAGATACGCAGTATTTT. This codes for CASISGSGRGRDTQYF. V is TRBV19 and J is TRBJ2-3; 10 nucleotides line up with TRBD2. Germline V gene sequence: CDR1 LNHDA, CDR2 SQIVND (reference sequence). The CDR3 is 16 amino acids. V lost 7 bases, J lost 5 bases, and 12 bases stayed unmatched.

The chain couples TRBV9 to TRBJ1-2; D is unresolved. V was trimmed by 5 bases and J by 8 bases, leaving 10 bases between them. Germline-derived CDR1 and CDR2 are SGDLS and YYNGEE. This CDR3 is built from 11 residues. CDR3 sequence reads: CASRRAGGYTF. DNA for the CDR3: TGTGCCAGCAGGAGGGCAGGAGGCTACACCTTC.

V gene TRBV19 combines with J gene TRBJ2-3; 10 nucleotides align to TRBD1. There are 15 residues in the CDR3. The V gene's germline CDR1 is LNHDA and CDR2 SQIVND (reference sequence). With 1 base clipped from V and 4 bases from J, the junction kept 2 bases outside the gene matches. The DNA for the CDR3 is TGTGCCAGTAGTATAGGGACAGGGGGATCAGATACGCAGTATTTT. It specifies CASSIGTGGSDTQYF.

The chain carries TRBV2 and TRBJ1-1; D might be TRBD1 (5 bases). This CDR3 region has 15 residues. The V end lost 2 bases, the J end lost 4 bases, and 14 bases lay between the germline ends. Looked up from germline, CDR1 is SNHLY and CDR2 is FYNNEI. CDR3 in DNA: TGTGCCAGCAGTGAAAGCCTACGGGGGAGCACTGAAGCTTTCTTT. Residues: CASSESLRGSTEAFF.

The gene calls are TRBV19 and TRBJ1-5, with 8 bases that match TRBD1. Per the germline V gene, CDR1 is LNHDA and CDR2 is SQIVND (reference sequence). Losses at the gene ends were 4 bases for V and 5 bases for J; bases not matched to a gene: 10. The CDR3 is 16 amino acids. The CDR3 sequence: CASSRNRGTGDQPQHF. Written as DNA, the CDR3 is TGTGCCAGTAGTAGGAACAGGGGGACGGGGGATCAGCCCCAGCATTTT.

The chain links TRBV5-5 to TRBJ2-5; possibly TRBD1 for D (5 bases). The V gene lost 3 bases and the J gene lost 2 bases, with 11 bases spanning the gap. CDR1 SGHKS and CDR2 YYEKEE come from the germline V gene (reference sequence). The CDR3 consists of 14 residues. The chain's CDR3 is CASSWRQQQETQYF. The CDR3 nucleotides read TGTGCCAGCAGCTGGCGACAGCAGCAAGAGACCCAGTACTTC.

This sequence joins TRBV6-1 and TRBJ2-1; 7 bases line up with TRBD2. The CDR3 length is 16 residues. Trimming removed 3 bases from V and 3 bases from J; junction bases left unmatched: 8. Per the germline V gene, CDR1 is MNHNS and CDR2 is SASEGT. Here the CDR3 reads CASSDPGTKVYNEQFF. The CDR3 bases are TGTGCCAGCAGTGACCCCGGGACTAAAGTCTACAATGAGCAGTTCTTC.

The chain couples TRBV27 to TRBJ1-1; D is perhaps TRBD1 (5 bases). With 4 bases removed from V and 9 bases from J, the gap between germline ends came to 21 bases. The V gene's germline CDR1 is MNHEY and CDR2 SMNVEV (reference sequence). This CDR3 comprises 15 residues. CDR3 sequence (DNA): TGTGCCAGCAGTTGGGGGGGAAATCAGGGATTTAAAGCTTTCTTT. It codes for CASSWGGNQGFKAFF.

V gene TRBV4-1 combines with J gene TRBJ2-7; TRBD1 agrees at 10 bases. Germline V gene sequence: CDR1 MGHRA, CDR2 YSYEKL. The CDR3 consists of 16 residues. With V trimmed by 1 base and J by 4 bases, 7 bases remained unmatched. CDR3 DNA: TGCGCCAGCAGCCAAGTCGAAGACAGGGGGCTTTACGAGCAGTACTTC. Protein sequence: CASSQVEDRGLYEQYF.

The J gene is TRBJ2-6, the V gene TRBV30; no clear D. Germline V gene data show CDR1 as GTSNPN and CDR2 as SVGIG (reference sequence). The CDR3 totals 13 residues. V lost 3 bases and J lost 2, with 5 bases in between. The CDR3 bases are TGTGCCTGGAGCAACGCTGGGGCCAACGTCCTGACTTTC. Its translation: CAWSNAGANVLTF.

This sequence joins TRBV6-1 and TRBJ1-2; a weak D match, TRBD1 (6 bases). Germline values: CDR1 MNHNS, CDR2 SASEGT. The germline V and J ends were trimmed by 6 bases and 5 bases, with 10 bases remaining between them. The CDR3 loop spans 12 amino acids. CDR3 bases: TGTGCCAGCAGAACCACAGGGTATGGCTACACCTTC. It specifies CASRTTGYGYTF.

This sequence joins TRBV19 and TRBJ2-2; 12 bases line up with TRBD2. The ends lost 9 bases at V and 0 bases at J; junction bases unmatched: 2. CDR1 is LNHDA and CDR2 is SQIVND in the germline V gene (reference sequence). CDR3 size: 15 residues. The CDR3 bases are TGTGCCAGCGGGACTAGCGGGTCGAACACCGGGGAGCTGTTTTTT. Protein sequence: CASGTSGSNTGELFF. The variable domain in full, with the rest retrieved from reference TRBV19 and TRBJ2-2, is DGGITQSPKYLFRKEGQNVTLSCEQNLNHDAMYWYRQDPGQGLRLIYYSQIVNDFQKGDIAEGYSVSREKKESFPLTVTSAQKNPTAFYLCASGTSGSNTGELFFGEGSRLTVL.